Below are 5 T cell receptor beta chains sequenced from a single sample in a study of a mutant IDH1 vaccine in newly diagnosed glioma. Sequenced by immunoSEQ multiplex PCR; TCRdb stores in-frame clones only, minus some. The repertoire has 15,000 to 20,000 clones, less than 97% of them found once; the top ten carry 3.6%. The time point: baseline, week 1 (first vaccination visit). The sample's treatment: pre-vaccination baseline after standard-of-care therapy. The input for sequencing was peripheral blood mononuclear cells (PBMCs), taken from a glioma patient treated with radiotherapy, temozolomide or both. The receptors were sampled from a young woman with glioma. Some clones in this sample may be carry-over from other donors' samples.

The chain uses TRBV2 and TRBJ2-3, with D unresolved. The V gene lost 1 base and the J gene lost 3 bases, with 5 bases spanning the gap. Germline V lookup: CDR1 SNHLY, CDR2 FYNNEI. The CDR3 totals 13 residues. This CDR3 is CASSEVTTDTQYF. CDR3 DNA: TGTGCCAGCAGTGAAGTAACTACAGATACGCAGTATTTT.

The chain links TRBV7-6 to TRBJ2-3, with D hard to call. The germline CDR1 and CDR2 sequences are SGHVS and FNYEAQ. The CDR3 runs to 13 residues. Trimming took off 1 base at V and 6 bases at J, with 8 bases between the two ends. The CDR3 sequence: CASSLDSSDTQYF. CDR3 in DNA: TGTGCCAGCAGCTTAGATTCATCCGATACGCAGTATTTT.

DNA for the CDR3: TGTGCCAACCGGACAGCGCTGACCTACAATGAGCAGTTCTTC. This sequence encodes CANRTALTYNEQFF. V gene TRBV2 combines with J gene TRBJ2-1, with D possibly TRBD1 on 6 matching bases. The germline gives CDR1 SNHLY, CDR2 FYNNEI. The CDR3 contains 14 residues. Deletions cut 10 bases from V and 2 bases from J, with 15 bases between.

The V gene is TRBV5-1, the J gene TRBJ2-7, with a weak D call TRBD1 (6 bases). Germline V gives CDR1 SGHRS, CDR2 YFSETQ. The CDR3 is made up of 14 amino acids. Trimming removed 3 bases at V and 3 bases at J, with 13 bases between. The DNA for the CDR3 is TGCGCCAGCAGCTCTGGACAGCTTGTCTACGAGCAGTACTTC. This encodes CASSSGQLVYEQYF.

The chain carries TRBV4-3 and TRBJ2-7; D is undetermined. The CDR3 loop spans 14 amino acids. V lost 1 base, J lost 2 bases, and 9 bases lay in between. CDR1 is LGHNA and CDR2 is YSLEER in the germline V gene. The CDR3 sequence: CASSQGSRTYEQYF. In DNA, the CDR3 is TGCGCCAGCAGCCAAGGATCCAGAACCTACGAGCAGTACTTC.